Below, 5 T cell receptor beta chains from the same sample are listed, as sequenced in a study of blood T cells in healthy people across ages. The authors ran a second PCR of roughly 7 to 11 cycles using a sample-barcoded 5' primer and a J-beta primer mix. In TCRdb, the 5' RACE reads were re-called with MiXCR into one record per CDR3 protein. The data contain over 950,000 distinct CDR3 sequences, roughly two fifths of them singletons. Sequences were obtained from blood. The receptor set was obtained from a man aged 18 to 30 in good health.

This clonotype was picked up a small number of times. This chain joins TRBV6-2 or TRBV6-3 and TRBJ2-1; 12 bases align to TRBD2. CDR3 length: 19 residues. The junction had 8 bases not matched to a gene; V was cut back by 2 bases and J by 0 bases. Germline V gene sequence: CDR1 MNHEY, CDR2 SVGEGT. CDR3 coding DNA: TGTGCCAGCAGTTACAAACTAGCGGGGGGTAAGAGCTCCTACAATGAGCAGTTCTTC. This gives the protein CASSYKLAGGKSSYNEQFF.

This chain uses TRBV5-6 with TRBJ2-5; weak D call: TRBD1 (5 bases). The germline V and J ends were trimmed by 0 bases and 2 bases, with 8 bases remaining between them. CDR3 length: 14 residues. Germline V gene lookup returns CDR1 SGHDT and CDR2 YYEEEE. The CDR3 DNA reads as TGTGCCAGCAGCTTGGCTCGACAGCAAGAGACCCAGTACTTC. Amino acids: CASSLARQQETQYF.

With respect to this clonotype: Sequence at one end of the junction differs from germline and may be a read error. The V call is TRBV9, the J call TRBJ1-1; D gene ambiguous. CDR1 SGDLS and CDR2 YYNGEE come from the germline V gene. The CDR3 has 18 amino acids. CDR3 sequence (DNA): TGTGCCAGTAGCGTCGGACCCAATCCCCCCCAACTAAACACTGAAGCTTTCTTT. It encodes CASSVGPNPPQLNTEAFF.

This clonotype occurred a few times. The chain carries TRBV27 and TRBJ1-2; maybe TRBD1 (5 bases). Trimming cost V 3 bases and J 2 bases, with 10 bases left between them. This CDR3 region has 14 residues. Germline values: CDR1 MNHEY, CDR2 SMNVEV (reference sequence). CDR3 DNA: TGTGCCAGCAGTTTCGCGGGGGGAAACTATGGCTACACCTTC. Protein sequence: CASSFAGGNYGYTF.

This clonotype appeared a few times. This chain joins TRBV9 and TRBJ1-1; D is unclear. V was pared by 3 bases and J by 4 bases, with 19 bases between. In germline, CDR1 is SGDLS, CDR2 YYNGEE. This CDR3 has 16 residues. In nucleotides, the CDR3 is TGTGCCAGCAGCGCCGTTTTGGGAGTGGGAACCACTGAAGCTTTCTTT. It codes for CASSAVLGVGTTEAFF.